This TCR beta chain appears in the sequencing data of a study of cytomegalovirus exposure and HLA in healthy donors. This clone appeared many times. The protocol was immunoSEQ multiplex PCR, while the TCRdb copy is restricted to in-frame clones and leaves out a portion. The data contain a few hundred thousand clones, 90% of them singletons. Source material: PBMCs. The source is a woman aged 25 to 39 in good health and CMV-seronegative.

For the CDR3, the DNA is TGTGCCAGATACAAGCGGGCCCCCGAGGCTTTCTTT. This translates into CARYKRAPEAFF. V is TRBV19 and J is TRBJ1-1; D is unclear. The V end lost 9 bases, the J end lost 11 bases, and 19 bases lay between the germline ends. Germline assignment: CDR1 LNHDA and CDR2 SQIVND (reference sequence). The CDR3 spans 12 residues.